This T cell receptor (beta chain) is drawn from a study of cytomegalovirus exposure and HLA in healthy donors. A multiplex PCR was run with 60 Vbeta primers and 13 Jbeta primers. Assay: immunoSEQ multiplex PCR; the TCRdb copy retains only in-frame clones and omits some. The sample lists tens of thousands of clones, almost 70% occurring once. V was pared by 1 base and J by 7 bases, with 14 bases between. Germline V lookup: CDR1 SGHTA, CDR2 FQGNSA. The CDR3 has 15 residues. V usage is TRBV7-2 and J usage is TRBJ1-5; a possible D gene is TRBD1 (5 bases). The sequencing sample was made of PBMCs. The TCR sequence derives from a middle-aged man in good health and CMV-seronegative. CDR3 sequence: CASSLDRTRYQPQHF. CDR3 nucleotides: TGTGCCAGCAGCTTAGACCGGACAAGATACCAGCCCCAGCATTTT. Drawing the rest from reference TRBV7-2 and TRBJ1-5, the complete variable domain is GAGVSQSPSNKVTEKGKDVELRCDPISGHTALYWYRQSLGQGLEFLIYFQGNSAPDKSGLPSDRFSAERTGGSVSTLTIQRTQQEDSAVYLCASSLDRTRYQPQHFGDGTRLSIL.